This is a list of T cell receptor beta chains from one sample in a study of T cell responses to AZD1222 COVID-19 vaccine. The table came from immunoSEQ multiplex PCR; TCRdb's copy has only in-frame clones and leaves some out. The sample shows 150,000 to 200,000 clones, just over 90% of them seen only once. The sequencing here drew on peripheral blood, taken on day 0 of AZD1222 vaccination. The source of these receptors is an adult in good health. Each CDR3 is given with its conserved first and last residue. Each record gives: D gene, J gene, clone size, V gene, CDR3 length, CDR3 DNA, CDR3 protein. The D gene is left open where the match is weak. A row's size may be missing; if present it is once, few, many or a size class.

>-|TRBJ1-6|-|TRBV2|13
TGTGCCAGCAGTGAACGGGGGAGTTCACCCCTCCACTTT
CASSERGSSPLHF
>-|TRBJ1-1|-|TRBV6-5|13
TGTGCCAGCAGTTACATGAAGGGGGGGGAAGCTTTCTTT
CASSYMKGGEAFF
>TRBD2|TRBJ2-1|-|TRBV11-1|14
TGTGCCAGCAGACCCTCGGGACTATACAATGAGCAGTTCTTC
CASRPSGLYNEQFF
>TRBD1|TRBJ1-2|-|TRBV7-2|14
TGTGCCAGCAACGACGGACAGGGTATCTATGGCTACACCTTC
CASNDGQGIYGYTF
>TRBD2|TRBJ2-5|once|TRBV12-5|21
TGTGCTAGTGGTTTGGTAGGTTTCGAACTAGCGGGGAACCACCCTTTAGAGACCCAGTACTTC
CASGLVGFELAGNHPLETQYF
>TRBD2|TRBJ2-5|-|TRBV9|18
TGTGCCAGCAGCGTAGGTCCTAGCGGGGGGGCCTCGCATGAGACCCAGTACTTC
CASSVGPSGGASHETQYF
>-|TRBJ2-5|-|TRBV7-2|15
TGTGCCAGCAGCTTAGCGGGACATAAACAAGAGACCCAGTACTTC
CASSLAGHKQETQYF
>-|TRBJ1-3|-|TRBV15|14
TGTGCCACCAGCCCCCGGGGGCTTGGAAACACCATATATTTT
CATSPRGLGNTIYF
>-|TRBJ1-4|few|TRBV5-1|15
TGCGCCAGCAGCTTGGCGGCCAGGCCCCAAGAAAAACTGTTTTTT
CASSLAARPQEKLFF
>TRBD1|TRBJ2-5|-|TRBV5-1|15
TGCGCCAGCAGCTTGGCCGGTCAGGGGGTAGATACCCAGTACTTC
CASSLAGQGVDTQYF
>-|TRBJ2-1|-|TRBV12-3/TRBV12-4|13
TGTGCCAGCAGTTTTGGTTTCTACAATGAGCAGTTCTTC
CASSFGFYNEQFF
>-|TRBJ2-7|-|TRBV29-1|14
TGCAGCGTACAATCGGGGCAGGGGGGTTTCGAGCAGTACTTC
CSVQSGQGGFEQYF
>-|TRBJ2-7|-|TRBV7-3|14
TGTGCCAGCAGCTTAACGCTCAGCTCCTACGAGCAGTACTTC
CASSLTLSSYEQYF
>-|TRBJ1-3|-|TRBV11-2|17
TGTGCCAGCAGCTTAAAGCGAGGGGGTCTCTCTGGAAACACCATATATTTT
CASSLKRGGLSGNTIYF
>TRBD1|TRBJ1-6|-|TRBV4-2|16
TGTGCCAGCAGCCAAACCGGACAGGGGTATAATTCACCCCTCCACTTT
CASSQTGQGYNSPLHF
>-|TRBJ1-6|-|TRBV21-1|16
TGTGCCAGCACCTCCGGCGAAGGGGGTGTGGAATCACCCCTCCACTTT
CASTSGEGGVESPLHF
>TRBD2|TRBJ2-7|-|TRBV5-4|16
TGTGCCAGCAGCTCATTCGACGGGGGGAGCTCCTACGAGCAGTACTTC
CASSSFDGGSSYEQYF
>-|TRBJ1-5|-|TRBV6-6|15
TGTGCCAGCGCGATATCCGCCTCCGGCAATCAGCCCCAGCATTTT
CASAISASGNQPQHF
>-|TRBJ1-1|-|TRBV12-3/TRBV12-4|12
TGTGCCAGCAGTTTAAGGTACACTGAAGCTTTCTTT
CASSLRYTEAFF
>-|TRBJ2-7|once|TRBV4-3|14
TGCGCCAGCAGCCAAGTCAGGGGACCCTACGAGCAGTACTTC
CASSQVRGPYEQYF
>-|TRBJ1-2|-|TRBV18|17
TGTGCCAGCTCACCACTAATACCGGGCACTCCAAACTATGGCTACACCTTC
CASSPLIPGTPNYGYTF
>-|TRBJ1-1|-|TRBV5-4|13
TGTGCCAGCAGCACGCCGGAGGGGACTGAAGCTTTCTTT
CASSTPEGTEAFF
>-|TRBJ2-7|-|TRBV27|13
TGTGCCAGCAGTTTAGGGGATAGGGGAGAGCAGTACTTC
CASSLGDRGEQYF
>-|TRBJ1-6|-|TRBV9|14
TGTGCCAGCAGCTACCTTGGGACCGATTCACCCCTCCACTTT
CASSYLGTDSPLHF
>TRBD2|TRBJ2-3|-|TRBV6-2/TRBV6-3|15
TGTGCCAGCAGCCCTACTAGCGGGAGCACAGATACGCAGTATTTT
CASSPTSGSTDTQYF
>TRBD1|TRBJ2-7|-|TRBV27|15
TGTGCCAGCAGTTTCACCGGGACAGGGGCCTACGAGCAGTACTTC
CASSFTGTGAYEQYF
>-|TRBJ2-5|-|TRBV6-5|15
TGTGCCAGCAGTAAGACTAGGACGTACCAAGAGACCCAGTACTTC
CASSKTRTYQETQYF
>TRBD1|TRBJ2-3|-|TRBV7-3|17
TGTGCCAGCAGCTTAAACCCTAGGGACAGCTTCTCAGATACGCAGTATTTT
CASSLNPRDSFSDTQYF
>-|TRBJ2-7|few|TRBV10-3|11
TGTGCCATCAGTGGGGCCTACGAGCAGTACTTC
CAISGAYEQYF